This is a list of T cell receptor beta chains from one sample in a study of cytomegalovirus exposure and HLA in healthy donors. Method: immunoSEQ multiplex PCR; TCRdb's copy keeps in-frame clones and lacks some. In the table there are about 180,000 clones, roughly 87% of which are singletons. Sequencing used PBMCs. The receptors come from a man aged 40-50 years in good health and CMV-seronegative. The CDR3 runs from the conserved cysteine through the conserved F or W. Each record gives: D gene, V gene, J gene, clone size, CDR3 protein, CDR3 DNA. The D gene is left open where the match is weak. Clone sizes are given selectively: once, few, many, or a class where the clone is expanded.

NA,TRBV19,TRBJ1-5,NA,CASSELSQPQHF,TGTGCCAGTAGTGAGCTTAGTCAGCCCCAGCATTTT
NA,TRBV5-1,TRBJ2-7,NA,CASKNPGGGDEQYF,TGCGCCAGCAAAAACCCTGGGGGGGGCGACGAGCAGTACTTC
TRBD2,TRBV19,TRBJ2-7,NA,CASKASGSSPSYEQYF,TGTGCCAGTAAGGCTAGCGGGAGTAGCCCCTCCTACGAGCAGTACTTC
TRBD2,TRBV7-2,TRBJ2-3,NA,CASSLGGGRADTQYF,TGTGCCAGCAGCTTAGGGGGCGGGAGGGCAGATACGCAGTATTTT
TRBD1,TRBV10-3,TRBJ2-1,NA,CAISDSATGTYNEQFF,TGTGCCATCAGTGATTCGGCGACAGGGACCTACAATGAGCAGTTCTTC
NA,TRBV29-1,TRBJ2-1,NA,CSVRARLSSYNEQFF,TGCAGCGTTCGCGCACGACTGAGCTCCTACAATGAGCAGTTCTTC
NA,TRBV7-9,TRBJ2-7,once,CASSLGQQSYEQYF,TGTGCCAGCAGCTTAGGGCAACAGAGCTACGAGCAGTACTTC
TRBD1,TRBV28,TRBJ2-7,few,CASQGQGAHEQYF,TGTGCCAGCCAGGGGCAGGGGGCCCACGAGCAGTACTTC
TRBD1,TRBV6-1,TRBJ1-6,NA,CAIQDREGAPLHF,TGTGCCATCCAGGACAGGGAAGGGGCACCCCTCCACTTT
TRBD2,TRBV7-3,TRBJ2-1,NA,CASAPAGGGNEQFF,TGTGCCAGCGCCCCGGCGGGAGGGGGCAATGAGCAGTTCTTC
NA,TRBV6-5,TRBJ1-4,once,CASSYSRAAGDEKLFF,TGTGCCAGCAGTTACTCGAGGGCGGCTGGGGATGAAAAACTGTTTTTT
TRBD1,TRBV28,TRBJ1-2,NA,CASSSTQGATF,TGTGCCAGCAGTTCCACACAGGGGGCCACCTTC
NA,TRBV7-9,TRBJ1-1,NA,CASSLEATINTEAFF,TGTGCCAGCAGCTTAGAGGCGACTATAAACACTGAAGCTTTCTTT
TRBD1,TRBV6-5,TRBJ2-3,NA,CASSYSPGQGRTQYF,TGTGCCAGCAGTTACTCCCCGGGACAGGGGAGGACGCAGTATTTT
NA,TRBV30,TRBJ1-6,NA,CAWSSNSPLHF,TGTGCCTGGAGCTCTAATTCACCCCTCCACTTT
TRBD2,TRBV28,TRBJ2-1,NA,CASVAGGYNEQFF,TGTGCCAGCGTAGCGGGGGGTTACAATGAGCAGTTCTTC
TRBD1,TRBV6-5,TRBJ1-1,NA,CASSGQGAFTEAFF,TGTGCCAGCAGTGGACAGGGGGCGTTCACTGAAGCTTTCTTT
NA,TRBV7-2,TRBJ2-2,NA,CASSWTGTASGGGELFF,TGTGCCAGCAGCTGGACCGGGACGGCATCCGGGGGCGGGGAGCTGTTTTTT
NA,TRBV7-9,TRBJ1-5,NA,CASSPGGRTLNSNQPQHF,TGTGCCAGCAGCCCTGGTGGCAGGACACTCAATAGCAATCAGCCCCAGCATTTT
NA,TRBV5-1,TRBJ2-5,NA,CASSLLPQETQYF,TGCGCCAGCAGCTTACTACCCCAAGAGACCCAGTACTTC
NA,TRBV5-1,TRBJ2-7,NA,CASSLPGSSYEQYF,TGCGCCAGCAGCTTGCCGGGTTCGTCCTACGAGCAGTACTTC
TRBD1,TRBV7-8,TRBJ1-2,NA,CASSLVGQSRDF,TGTGCCAGCAGCTTAGTGGGACAGTCCAGGGACTTC
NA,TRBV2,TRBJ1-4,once,CASSLTGLLNEKLFF,TGTGCCAGCAGTTTAACAGGGCTTTTGAATGAAAAACTGTTTTTT